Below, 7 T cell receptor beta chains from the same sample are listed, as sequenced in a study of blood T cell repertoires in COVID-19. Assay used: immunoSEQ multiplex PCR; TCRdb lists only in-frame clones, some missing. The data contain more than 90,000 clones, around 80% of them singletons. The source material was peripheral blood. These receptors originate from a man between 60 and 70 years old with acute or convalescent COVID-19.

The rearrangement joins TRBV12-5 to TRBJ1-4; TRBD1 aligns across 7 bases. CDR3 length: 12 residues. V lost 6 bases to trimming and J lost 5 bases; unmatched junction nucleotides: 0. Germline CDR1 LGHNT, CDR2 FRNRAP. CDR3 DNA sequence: TGTGCTAGTGGACAGGGGAATGAAAAACTGTTTTTT. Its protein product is CASGQGNEKLFF.

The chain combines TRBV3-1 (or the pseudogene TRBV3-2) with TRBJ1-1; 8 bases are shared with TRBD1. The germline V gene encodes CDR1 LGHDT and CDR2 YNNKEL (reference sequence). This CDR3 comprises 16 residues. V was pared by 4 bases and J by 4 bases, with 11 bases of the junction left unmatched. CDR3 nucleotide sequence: TGTGCCAGCAGCCCCCGGACAGGGTATCGATCCACTGAAGCTTTCTTT. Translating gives CASSPRTGYRSTEAFF.

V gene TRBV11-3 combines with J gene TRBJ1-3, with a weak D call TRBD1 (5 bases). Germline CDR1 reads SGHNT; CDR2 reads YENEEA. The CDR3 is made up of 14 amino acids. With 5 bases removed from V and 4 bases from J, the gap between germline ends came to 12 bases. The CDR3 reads CASSQGYRGNTIYF. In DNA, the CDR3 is TGTGCCAGCAGCCAGGGATATCGGGGAAACACCATATATTTT.

Here the CDR3 DNA reads TGTGCCACCAGTGATTTGGGACAGCCCGACTACTATGGCTACACCTTC. It is translated as CATSDLGQPDYYGYTF. This chain uses TRBV24-1 with TRBJ1-2, with a tentative D call TRBD1 (6 bases). Germline V gives CDR1 KGHDR, CDR2 SFDVKD. This CDR3 region has 16 residues. Trimming left V 0 bases short and J 3 bases short, with 13 bases between.

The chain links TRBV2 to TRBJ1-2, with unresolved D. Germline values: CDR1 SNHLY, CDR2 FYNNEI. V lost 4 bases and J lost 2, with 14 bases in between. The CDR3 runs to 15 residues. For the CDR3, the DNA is TGTGCCAGCAGTGCTGAGGAGGGAGGGAACTATGGCTACACCTTC. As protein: CASSAEEGGNYGYTF.

CDR3 nucleotide sequence: TGTGCCAGCAGCAGGGACACGAACACTGAAGCTTTCTTT. It yields the protein CASSRDTNTEAFF. V usage is TRBV6-5 and J usage is TRBJ1-1, with TRBD1 as a possible D gene (6 bases). This CDR3 is 13 amino acids long. Trimming took 6 bases from V and 1 from J, leaving 9 bases between them. The V gene's germline CDR1 is MNHEY and CDR2 SVGAGI.

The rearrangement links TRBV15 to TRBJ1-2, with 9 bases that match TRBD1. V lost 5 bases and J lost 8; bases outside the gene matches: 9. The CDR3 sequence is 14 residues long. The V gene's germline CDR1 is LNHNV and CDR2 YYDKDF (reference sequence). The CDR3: CATSPQGAVGGYTF. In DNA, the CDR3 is TGTGCCACCAGCCCACAGGGGGCGGTGGGAGGCTACACCTTC. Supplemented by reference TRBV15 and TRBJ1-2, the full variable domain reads DAMVIQNPRYQVTQFGKPVTLSCSQTLNHNVMYWYQQKSSQAPKLLFHYYDKDFNNEADTPDNFQSRRPNTSFCFLDIRSPGLGDTAMYLCATSPQGAVGGYTFGSGTRLTVV.